This T cell receptor (beta chain) was obtained from a study of human CD8 memory T cell subsets. It was by negative magnetic separation that total CD8+ T cells were enriched. The source of the RNA was duplicate vials containing around 160,000 sorted CD8+ T cells for each subset. Study conclusions and caveats: Stem-like memory and precursor exhausted T cell repertoires barely overlapped.

Details on this clonotype: Its antigen remains unknown.

TCR beta libraries were made by UMI-labeled 5' RACE. TCRdb reprocessed the 5' RACE reads and stores each CDR3 protein as one record, lacking DNA. This sample lists fewer than 20,000 distinct CDR3 sequences; its ten largest clones have around 5.8%. Per germline, CDR1 SNHLY and CDR2 FYNNEI. This CDR3 is 13 amino acids long. This clonotype was obtained from a human donor in good health. The chain is built from TRBV2 and TRBJ2-1. Material for sequencing was CD8+ T cells from PBMCs. CDR3 region: CASSGIHANEQFF.